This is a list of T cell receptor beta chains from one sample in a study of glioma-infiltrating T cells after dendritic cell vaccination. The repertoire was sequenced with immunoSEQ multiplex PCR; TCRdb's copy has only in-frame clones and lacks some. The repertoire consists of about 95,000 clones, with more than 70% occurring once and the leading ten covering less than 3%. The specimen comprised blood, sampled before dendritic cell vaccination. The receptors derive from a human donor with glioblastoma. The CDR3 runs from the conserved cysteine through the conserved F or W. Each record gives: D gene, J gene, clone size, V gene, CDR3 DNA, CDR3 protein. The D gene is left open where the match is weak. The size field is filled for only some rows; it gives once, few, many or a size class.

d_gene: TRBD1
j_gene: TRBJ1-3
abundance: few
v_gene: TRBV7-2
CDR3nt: TGTGCCAGCAGCTCCACCCGACAGGGCTCTGGAAACACCATATATTTT
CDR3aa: CASSSTRQGSGNTIYF

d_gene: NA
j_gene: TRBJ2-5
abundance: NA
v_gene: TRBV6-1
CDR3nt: TGTGCCAGCAGTGAAGCGACGGGGGTAAGGGAGACCCAGTACTTC
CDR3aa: CASSEATGVRETQYF

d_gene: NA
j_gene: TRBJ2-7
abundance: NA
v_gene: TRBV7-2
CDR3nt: TGTGCCAGCAGCTTAGGGTCTAGCAGCTACGAGCAGTACTTC
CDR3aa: CASSLGSSSYEQYF

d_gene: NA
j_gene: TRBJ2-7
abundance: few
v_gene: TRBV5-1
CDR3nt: TGCGCCAGCAGCTTAGAGGTTACCTACGAGCAGTACTTC
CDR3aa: CASSLEVTYEQYF

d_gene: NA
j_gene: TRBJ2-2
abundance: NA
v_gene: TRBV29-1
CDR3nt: TGCAGCGTTGGAGGGAACACCGGGGAGCTGTTTTTT
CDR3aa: CSVGGNTGELFF

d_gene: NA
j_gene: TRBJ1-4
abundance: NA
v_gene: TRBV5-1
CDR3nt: TGCGCCAGCAGCCGAGGGACAAACATTTTTGAAAAACTGTTTTTT
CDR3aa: CASSRGTNIFEKLFF

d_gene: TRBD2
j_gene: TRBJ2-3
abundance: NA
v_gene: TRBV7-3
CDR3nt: TGTGCCAGCAGCTGGAGCGGGGGCACAGATACGCAGTATTTT
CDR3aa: CASSWSGGTDTQYF

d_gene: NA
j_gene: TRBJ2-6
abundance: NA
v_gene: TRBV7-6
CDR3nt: TGTGCCAGCAGCTTAGACAGGGTTTCGGGGGCCAACGTCCTGACTTTC
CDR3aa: CASSLDRVSGANVLTF

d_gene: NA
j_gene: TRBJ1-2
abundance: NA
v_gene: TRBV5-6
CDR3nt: TGTGCCAGCAGTTCGACAGGTCCGGGCTACACCTTC
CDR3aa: CASSSTGPGYTF

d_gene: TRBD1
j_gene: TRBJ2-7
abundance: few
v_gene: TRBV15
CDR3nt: TGTGCCACCAGCAGTGTGACAGGGGGCCACGAGCAGTACTTC
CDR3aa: CATSSVTGGHEQYF

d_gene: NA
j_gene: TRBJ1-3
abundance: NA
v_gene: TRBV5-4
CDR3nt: TGTGCCAGCAGCTCGGGGGGGTCTGGAAACACCATATATTTT
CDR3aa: CASSSGGSGNTIYF

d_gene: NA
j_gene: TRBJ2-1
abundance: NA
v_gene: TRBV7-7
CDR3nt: TGTGCCAGCAGCTTAGTCGGGGGTTCCTACAATGAGCAGTTCTTC
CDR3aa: CASSLVGGSYNEQFF

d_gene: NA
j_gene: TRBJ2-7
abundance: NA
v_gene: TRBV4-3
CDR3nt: TGCGCCAGCAGCCAAGAATGGGAACTAGACGAGCAGTACTTC
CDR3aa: CASSQEWELDEQYF

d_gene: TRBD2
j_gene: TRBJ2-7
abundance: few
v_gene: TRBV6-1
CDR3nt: TGTGCCAGCAGCATAGCGGGAGTCTCATACGAGCAGTACTTC
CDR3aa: CASSIAGVSYEQYF

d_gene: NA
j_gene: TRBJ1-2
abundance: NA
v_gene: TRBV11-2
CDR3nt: TGTGCCAGCAGCGGGAACCCAGGGTACGGCTACACCTTC
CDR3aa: CASSGNPGYGYTF

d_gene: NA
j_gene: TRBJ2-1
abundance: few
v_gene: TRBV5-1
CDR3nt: TGCGCCAGCAGCTTGGGACAGGACGAGAATGAGCAGTTCTTC
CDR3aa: CASSLGQDENEQFF

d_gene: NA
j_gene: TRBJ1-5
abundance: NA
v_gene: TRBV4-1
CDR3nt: TGCGCCAGCAGCCAAGGAGGCAGGGCTCAGCCCCAGCATTTT
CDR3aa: CASSQGGRAQPQHF

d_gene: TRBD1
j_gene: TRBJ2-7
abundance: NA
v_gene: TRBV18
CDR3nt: TGTGCCAGCTCACCGGGACAGGAATACGAGCAGTACTTC
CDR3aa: CASSPGQEYEQYF

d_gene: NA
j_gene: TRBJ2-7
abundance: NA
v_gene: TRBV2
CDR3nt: TGTGCCAGCAGTGACCTAGACAGCAAACCCTCCTACGAGCAGTACTTC
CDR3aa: CASSDLDSKPSYEQYF

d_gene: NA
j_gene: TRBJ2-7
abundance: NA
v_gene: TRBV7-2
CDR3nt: TGTGCCAGCAGCTTGCGACCGAGCGGCCTCTCCTACGAGCAGTACTTC
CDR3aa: CASSLRPSGLSYEQYF

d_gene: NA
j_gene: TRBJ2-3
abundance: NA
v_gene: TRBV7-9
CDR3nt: TGTGCCAGCAGCTCTCGAGCCGGGGAGATCACAGATACGCAGTATTTT
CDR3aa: CASSSRAGEITDTQYF

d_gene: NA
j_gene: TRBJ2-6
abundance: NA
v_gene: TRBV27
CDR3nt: TGTGCCAGCAGTCCCTGGGCGGGGCTACCTGGGGCCAACGTCCTGACTTTC
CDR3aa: CASSPWAGLPGANVLTF

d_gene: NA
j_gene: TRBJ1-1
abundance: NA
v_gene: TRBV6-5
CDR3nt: TGTGCCAGCAGTTACCAGCCCGAGGGAACTGAAGCTTTCTTT
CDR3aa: CASSYQPEGTEAFF

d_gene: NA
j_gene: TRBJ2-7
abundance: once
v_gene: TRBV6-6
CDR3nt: TGTGCCAGCAATAGTGCCCGGTATGAAACTTTGGAGCAGTACTTC
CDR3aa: CASNSARYETLEQYF

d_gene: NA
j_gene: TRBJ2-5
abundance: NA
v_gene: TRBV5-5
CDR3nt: TGTGCCAGCAGTCCGACAAGTCAAGAGACCCAGTACTTC
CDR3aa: CASSPTSQETQYF

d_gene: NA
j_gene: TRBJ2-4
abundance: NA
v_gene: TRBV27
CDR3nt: TGTGCCAGCAGTGCCTCCAGGGCTAGGGCCAAAAACATTCAGTACTTC
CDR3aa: CASSASRARAKNIQYF

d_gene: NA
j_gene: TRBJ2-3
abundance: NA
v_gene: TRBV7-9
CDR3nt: TGTGCCAGCAGCTTTAGTACGACAGATACGCAGTATTTT
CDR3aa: CASSFSTTDTQYF

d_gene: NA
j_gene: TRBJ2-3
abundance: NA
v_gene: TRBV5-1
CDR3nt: TGCGCCAGCAGCTTGGCCGGTGTTGCGGCCACAGATACGCAGTATTTT
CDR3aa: CASSLAGVAATDTQYF

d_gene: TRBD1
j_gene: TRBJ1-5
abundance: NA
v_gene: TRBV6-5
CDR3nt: TGTGCCAGCAGCGACAGGGGGCGAAGCAATCAGCCCCAGCATTTT
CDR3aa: CASSDRGRSNQPQHF

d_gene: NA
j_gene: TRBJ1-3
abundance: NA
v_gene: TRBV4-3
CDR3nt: TGCGCCAGCAGCCAGTATGAGGGGGACACCATATATTTT
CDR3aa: CASSQYEGDTIYF

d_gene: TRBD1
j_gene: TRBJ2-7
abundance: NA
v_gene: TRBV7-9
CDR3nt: TGTGCCAGCAGCTTGGGGACAGGAAGCTACGAGCAGTACTTC
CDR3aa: CASSLGTGSYEQYF

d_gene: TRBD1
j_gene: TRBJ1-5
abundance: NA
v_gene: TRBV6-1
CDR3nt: TGTGCCAGCCAGGGGGGAGGCAATCAGCCCCAGCATTTT
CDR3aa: CASQGGGNQPQHF

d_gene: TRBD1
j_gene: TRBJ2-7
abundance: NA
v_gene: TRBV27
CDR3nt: TGTGCCAGCAGATTCGACAGGGGCTCCTCCTACGAGCAGTACTTC
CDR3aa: CASRFDRGSSYEQYF

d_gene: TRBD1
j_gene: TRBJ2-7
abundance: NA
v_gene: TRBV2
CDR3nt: TGTGCCAGCAGAACAGGGGGCGCTGAGCAGTACTTC
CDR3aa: CASRTGGAEQYF

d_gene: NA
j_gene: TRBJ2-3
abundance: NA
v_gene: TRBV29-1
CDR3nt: TGCAGCGTTGACGGGCTCGGAGGGGCTACGCAGTATTTT
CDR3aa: CSVDGLGGATQYF

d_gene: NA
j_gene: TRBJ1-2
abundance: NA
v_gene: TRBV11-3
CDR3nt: TGTGCCAGCAGCTTAGTCGGAGGGACCCACTTC
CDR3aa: CASSLVGGTHF

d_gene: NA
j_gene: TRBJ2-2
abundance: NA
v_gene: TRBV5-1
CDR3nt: TGCGCCAGCAGCTTGGCGGAGTACACCGGGGAGCTGTTTTTT
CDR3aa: CASSLAEYTGELFF

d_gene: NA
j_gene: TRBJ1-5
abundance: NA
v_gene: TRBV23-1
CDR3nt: TGCGCCAGCAGTCAATGGTGGGGGCTGGGCAATCAGCCCCAGCATTTT
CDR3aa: CASSQWWGLGNQPQHF

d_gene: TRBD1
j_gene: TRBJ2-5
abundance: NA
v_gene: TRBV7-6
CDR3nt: TGTGCCAGCAGCCCGAGAGGACAGGGGGAGGAGACCCAGTACTTC
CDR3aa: CASSPRGQGEETQYF

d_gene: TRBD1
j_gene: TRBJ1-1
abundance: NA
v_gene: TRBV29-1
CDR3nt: TGCAGCGTTGAAGGGACAGGGGGCCTGGGCACTGAAGCTTTCTTT
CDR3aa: CSVEGTGGLGTEAFF

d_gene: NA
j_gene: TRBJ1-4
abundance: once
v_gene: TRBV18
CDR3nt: TGTGCCAGCTCACCACCGTCACTTAATGAAAAACTGTTTTTT
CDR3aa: CASSPPSLNEKLFF

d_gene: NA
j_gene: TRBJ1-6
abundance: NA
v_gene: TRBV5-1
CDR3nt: TGCGCCAGCAGCTTGGGGGCTCGGGGTGAAGGATCACCCCTCCACTTT
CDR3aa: CASSLGARGEGSPLHF

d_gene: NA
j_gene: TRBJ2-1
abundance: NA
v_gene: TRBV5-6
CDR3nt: TGTGCCAGCAGCTTGGGTCTAGGGGCCTTCTCCTACAATGAGCAGTTCTTC
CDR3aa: CASSLGLGAFSYNEQFF

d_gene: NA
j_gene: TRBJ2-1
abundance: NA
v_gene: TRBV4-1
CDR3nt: TGCGCCAGCAGCCAAGATCCGTTGGAGTACAATGAGCAGTTCTTC
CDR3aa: CASSQDPLEYNEQFF

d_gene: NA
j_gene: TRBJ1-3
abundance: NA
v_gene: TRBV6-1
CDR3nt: TGTGCCACCCAAGGCACAGCCTCTGGAAACACCATATATTTT
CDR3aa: CATQGTASGNTIYF

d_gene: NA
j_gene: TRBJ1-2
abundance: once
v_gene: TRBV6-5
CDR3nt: TGTGCCAGCTCCAACGCGGGGTATGGCTACACCTTC
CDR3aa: CASSNAGYGYTF